This T cell receptor (beta chain) was retrieved from a study of OX40 agonist ivuxolimab in advanced cancers. Sequencing was performed with immunoSEQ multiplex PCR; in TCRdb, only in-frame clones are kept and a portion is missing. The sample shows tens of thousands of clones, approximately 80% of them seen only once. Trimming cost V 8 bases and J 3 bases, with 4 bases left between them. Germline V gene data show CDR1 as MDHEN and CDR2 as SYDVKM. The CDR3 contains 10 residues. Remarks on this clone: Its antigen is not identified.

Study-level results: With doses of 0.1 to 3.0 mg/kg, CD4+ and CD8+ blood T cells had undergone clonal expansion by week 6. On average, CD8+ T cells had more expanded clones than CD4+.

The sequences come from CD4+ or CD8+ T cells sorted from blood, collected in a trial of the OX40 agonist ivuxolimab. V and J are TRBV28 and TRBJ1-1; D gene unclear. The clonotype originates from an adult with an advanced solid tumor such as melanoma, head and neck, liver or kidney cancer. CDR3 amino acids: CASGHTEAFF. CDR3 in DNA: TGTGCCAGCGGCCACACTGAAGCTTTCTTT.